The 27 T cell receptor beta chains in this list originate from one sample, sequenced in a study of blood T cell repertoires in COVID-19. Profiling relied on immunoSEQ multiplex PCR, and the TCRdb table lists in-frame clones only, not all of them. In the table there are roughly 400,000 clones, roughly 91% of which are singletons. What was sequenced was PBMCs or T cells enriched from blood (not recorded which). The receptors shown here come from a woman in her 30s who had recovered from COVID-19.

V is TRBV11-3 and J is TRBJ2-1; perhaps TRBD2 as D (6 bases). The germline V gene encodes CDR1 SGHNT and CDR2 YENEEA. The CDR3 is made up of 14 amino acids. V was pared by 1 base and J by 4 bases, with 8 bases between. CDR3 sequence: CASSLGDFYNEQFF. CDR3 sequence (DNA): TGTGCCAGCAGCTTAGGGGACTTTTACAATGAGCAGTTCTTC.

V usage is TRBV24-1 and J usage is TRBJ1-5; D is unclear. Germline-derived CDR1 and CDR2 are KGHDR and SFDVKD. The CDR3 is 13 residues long. Trimming took 7 bases from V and 2 from J, leaving 8 bases between them. The CDR3 bases are TGTGCCACCAGCGAGGGCGGCAATCAGCCCCAGCATTTT. It translates to CATSEGGNQPQHF.

The chain joins TRBV7-2 to TRBJ2-3, with D perhaps matching TRBD2 (7 bases). Germline-derived CDR1 and CDR2 are SGHTA and FQGNSA. This CDR3 contains 17 residues. Deletions cut 5 bases from V and 2 bases from J, with 20 bases between. The CDR3: CASSPRLERGHTDTQYF. DNA of the CDR3: TGTGCCAGCAGCCCCCGCTTGGAGCGGGGACACACAGATACGCAGTATTTT.

This chain links TRBV7-2 with TRBJ2-2; tentatively, D is TRBD2 (6 bases). The CDR3 extends over 16 amino acids. The V end was cut by 4 bases, the J end by 4 bases, with 16 bases between. Germline assignment: CDR1 SGHTA and CDR2 FQGNSA. DNA of the CDR3: TGTGCCAGCAGCTCGTTTCCGGGACTCCTCACCGGGGAGCTGTTTTTT. This codes for CASSSFPGLLTGELFF.

CDR3 coding DNA: TGTGCCAGCAGTGCCCTCGGACAGCGAAAAACCGGGGAGCTGTTTTTT. This encodes CASSALGQRKTGELFF. The genes are TRBV25-1 and TRBJ2-2; D may be TRBD1 (6 bases). Trimming cost V 4 bases and J 5 bases, with 17 bases left between them. This CDR3 has 16 amino acids. CDR1 and CDR2 (germline): MGHDK, SYGVNS.

This clone came up once. The chain employs TRBV6-5 and TRBJ2-2; a weak D match, TRBD2 (6 bases). CDR3 length: 15 residues. Trimming removed 7 bases at V and 7 bases at J, with 19 bases between. The germline V gene encodes CDR1 MNHEY and CDR2 SVGAGI. The CDR3 DNA sequence: TGTGCCAGCACACGTAGGACTACTGGAAACGGGGAGCTGTTTTTT. It specifies CASTRRTTGNGELFF.

V gene TRBV24-1 combines with J gene TRBJ1-5; D remains unclear. CDR3 length equals 13 residues. The V gene's germline CDR1 is KGHDR and CDR2 SFDVKD. The V end was cut by 4 bases, the J end by 0 bases, with 3 bases between. The CDR3 here is CATSDYSNQPQHF. CDR3 nucleotides: TGTGCCACCAGTGACTATAGCAATCAGCCCCAGCATTTT.

This clone has just one count. V gene TRBV19 combines with J gene TRBJ2-3; weak D call: TRBD2 (5 bases). Trimming took 3 bases from V and 0 from J, leaving 13 bases between them. CDR3 length: 16 residues. Germline-derived CDR1 and CDR2 are LNHDA and SQIVND (reference sequence). CDR3 coding DNA: TGTGCCAGTAGTATTCGTACTAGGCTGAGCACAGATACGCAGTATTTT. Residues: CASSIRTRLSTDTQYF.

The chain employs TRBV28 and TRBJ1-3, with D hard to call. The V end lost 3 bases, the J end lost 0 bases, and 6 bases lay between the germline ends. The CDR3 extends over 14 amino acids. Germline lookup yields CDR1 MDHEN and CDR2 SYDVKM. The CDR3, as DNA: TGTGCCAGCAGTTTTACTAGCTCTGGAAACACCATATATTTT. It yields the protein CASSFTSSGNTIYF.

In its sample, this clone was seen a few times. The V and J genes are TRBV28 and TRBJ1-6, with D possibly TRBD1 on 5 matching bases. Germline V gene lookup returns CDR1 MDHEN and CDR2 SYDVKM. V shed 3 bases and J shed 3 bases, with 6 bases lying between them. CDR3 size: 14 residues. The CDR3 loop reads CASSLQGYNSPLHF. The CDR3 DNA reads TGTGCCAGCAGTTTGCAGGGCTATAATTCACCCCTCCACTTT. Full variable domain (rest looked up from reference TRBV28 and TRBJ1-6): DVKVTQSSRYLVKRTGEKVFLECVQDMDHENMFWYRQDPGLGLRLIYFSYDVKMKEKGDIPEGYSVSREKKERFSLILESASTNQTSMYLCASSLQGYNSPLHFGNGTRLTVT.

The chain links TRBV9 to TRBJ2-3; 10 bases line up with TRBD2. V shed 4 bases, J shed 1 base, and the junction held 9 bases outside the gene matches. The CDR3 runs 17 residues. Germline CDR1 SGDLS, CDR2 YYNGEE. The CDR3, as DNA: TGTGCCAGCAGCCTACGACCCGGGACTAGCGGCACAGATACGCAGTATTTT. It codes for CASSLRPGTSGTDTQYF.

The CDR3 sequence: CASSLSGTPNQPQHF. The DNA of the CDR3 is TGTGCCAGCAGTTTGTCCGGGACACCAAATCAGCCCCAGCATTTT. The chain recombines TRBV27 with TRBJ1-5; D might be TRBD1 (6 bases). CDR3 length: 15 amino acids. The germline V gene has CDR1 MNHEY and CDR2 SMNVEV (reference sequence). V was shortened by 3 bases and J by 4 bases, with 13 bases between the two germline ends.

The chain uses TRBV6-5 and TRBJ2-7; a possible D gene is TRBD2 (5 bases). Trimming took off 2 bases at V and 7 bases at J, with 15 bases between the two ends. Germline V gives CDR1 MNHEY, CDR2 SVGAGI. This CDR3 is built from 14 residues. The CDR3 DNA sequence: TGTGCCAGCAGTTACGTCGGCTACGGCGGGGAGCAGTACTTC. It is translated as CASSYVGYGGEQYF.

J is TRBJ1-1 and V is TRBV7-9; 7 bases fit TRBD1. Trimming cost V 4 bases and J 3 bases; bases outside gene matches: 2. The CDR3 spans 13 residues. Germline CDR1 reads SEHNR; CDR2 reads FQNEAQ (reference sequence). The CDR3 loop is CASSYQGDTEAFF. CDR3 nucleotide sequence: TGTGCCAGCAGCTACCAGGGGGACACTGAAGCTTTCTTT.

The chain combines TRBV28 with TRBJ2-7; D ambiguous. This CDR3 is 14 amino acids long. The germline gives CDR1 MDHEN, CDR2 SYDVKM. Trimming removed 3 bases at V and 2 bases at J, with 11 bases between. The CDR3 is CASSFQWQAYEQYF. The CDR3 bases are TGTGCCAGCAGTTTTCAGTGGCAGGCCTACGAGCAGTACTTC.

The gene calls are TRBV18 and TRBJ2-7, with D possibly matching TRBD2 (6 bases). Germline loops: CDR1 KGHSH, CDR2 LQKENI. The CDR3 loop spans 17 amino acids. Trimming removed 2 bases from V and 2 bases from J, with 19 bases in between. In DNA form, the CDR3 reads TGTGCCAGCTCACCAGACGTCGGGAGAGCCCTTCCCTACGAGCAGTACTTC. It specifies CASSPDVGRALPYEQYF. The variable domain in full, completed from reference TRBV18 and TRBJ2-7, reads NAGVMQNPRHLVRRRGQEARLRCSPMKGHSHVYWYRQLPEEGLKFMVYLQKENIIDESGMPKERFSAEFPKEGPSILRIQQVVRGDSAAYFCASSPDVGRALPYEQYFGPGTRLTVT.

This chain connects TRBV15 to TRBJ2-5; D gene unclear. Between the trimmed V and J ends, which lost 0 bases and 3 bases, there was a span of 8 bases. There are 14 residues in the CDR3. Germline lookup yields CDR1 LNHNV and CDR2 YYDKDF (reference sequence). CDR3 DNA sequence: TGTGCCACCAGCAGAGATCTAATAGAAGAGACCCAGTACTTC. Protein sequence: CATSRDLIEETQYF.

V gene TRBV19 combines with J gene TRBJ1-5; 7 bases are a match to TRBD1. CDR1 LNHDA and CDR2 SQIVND come from the germline V gene (reference sequence). The trim removed 6 bases at V and 2 bases at J, leaving 7 bases unmatched. CDR3 size: 15 residues. DNA for the CDR3: TGTGCCAGTAGGATACAAACAGGGGGCAATCAGCCCCAGCATTTT. Translating gives CASRIQTGGNQPQHF. Full variable domain (remainder filled in from reference TRBV19 and TRBJ1-5): DGGITQSPKYLFRKEGQNVTLSCEQNLNHDAMYWYRQDPGQGLRLIYYSQIVNDFQKGDIAEGYSVSREKKESFPLTVTSAQKNPTAFYLCASRIQTGGNQPQHFGDGTRLSIL.

The rearrangement links TRBV28 to TRBJ2-7; D gene ambiguous. The germline CDR1 and CDR2 sequences are MDHEN and SYDVKM. This CDR3 region has 11 residues. With 7 bases removed from V and 6 bases from J, the gap between germline ends came to 10 bases. The CDR3 coding sequence is TGTGCCAGCACCACTGTTGGCGAGCAGTACTTC. Translation gives CASTTVGEQYF.

The rearrangement links TRBV30 to TRBJ2-1; 13 bases are shared with TRBD2. The CDR3 extends over 15 amino acids. The V gene's germline CDR1 is GTSNPN and CDR2 SVGIG (reference sequence). After removal of 1 base from V and 10 bases from J, the junction contained 7 bases not matched to a gene. The CDR3 spells CAWSALAGGPGEQFF. The CDR3 coding sequence is TGTGCCTGGAGTGCACTAGCGGGAGGGCCGGGAGAGCAGTTCTTC.

This chain uses TRBV19 with TRBJ1-5, with a weak D call TRBD1 (6 bases). The CDR3 sequence is 15 residues long. Germline CDR1 LNHDA, CDR2 SQIVND (reference sequence). The V end lost 3 bases, the J end lost 9 bases, and 18 bases lay between the germline ends. The CDR3 here is CASSIGGQGFTPQHF. In nucleotides, the CDR3 is TGTGCCAGTAGTATTGGGGGACAAGGGTTTACGCCCCAGCATTTT.

This sequence joins TRBV6-5 and TRBJ1-3, with D perhaps TRBD1 (5 bases). V was pared by 6 bases and J by 5 bases, with 14 bases between. From germline, CDR1 is MNHEY and CDR2 SVGAGI. The CDR3 loop spans 14 amino acids. CDR3 nucleotide sequence: TGTGCCAGCAGCCCCCAGGGCTGGCGAAACACCATATATTTT. It translates to CASSPQGWRNTIYF.

V and J are TRBV29-1 and TRBJ1-1, with 8 bases lining up with TRBD1. This CDR3 comprises 13 residues. Germline lookup yields CDR1 SQVTM and CDR2 ANQGSEA. V was pared by 7 bases and J by 6 bases, with 10 bases of the junction left unmatched. In nucleotides, the CDR3 is TGCAGCGCCGTCCAGGGGGCTATCTCTGAAGCTTTCTTT. Protein sequence: CSAVQGAISEAFF.

Details on this clone: Additional DNA sequences in this sample encode the identical CDR3. The CDR3 sequence: CASSHSGTGGYEQYF. In DNA form, the CDR3 reads TGCGCCAGCAGCCACTCCGGGACAGGGGGCTACGAGCAGTACTTC. The rearrangement links TRBV4-3 to TRBJ2-7; 11 nucleotides agree with TRBD1. Germline assignment: CDR1 LGHNA and CDR2 YSLEER. The CDR3 is made up of 15 amino acids. J lost 3 bases, V lost 3 bases, and 4 bases had no gene match.

V and J are TRBV7-9 and TRBJ1-4, with TRBD1 matching 8 bases. Germline trimming cut 6 bases from V and 6 bases from J; bases unmatched to any gene: 12. Germline V lookup: CDR1 SEHNR, CDR2 FQNEAQ (reference sequence). The CDR3 extends over 16 amino acids. The CDR3 DNA reads as TGTGCCAGCAGGGATTCCTGGACAGGGCGAGATGAAAAACTGTTTTTT. This gives the protein CASRDSWTGRDEKLFF.

The rearrangement uses TRBV24-1 and TRBJ1-6; TRBD1 is a possible D gene (6 bases). This CDR3 region has 16 residues. Germline-derived CDR1 and CDR2 are KGHDR and SFDVKD. V lost 0 bases, J lost 10 bases, and 15 bases lay in between. CDR3 loop: CATSDLNRVLSSPLHF. The CDR3 DNA follows: TGTGCCACCAGTGATTTGAACAGGGTGCTTTCCTCACCCCTCCACTTT.

The J gene is TRBJ1-3, the V gene TRBV7-2; D gene uncertain. CDR3 length equals 14 residues. V lost 1 base to trimming and J lost 2 bases, with 6 bases between them. Germline V gene lookup returns CDR1 SGHTA and CDR2 FQGNSA. CDR3: CASSLGSTGNTIYF. In nucleotides, the CDR3 is TGTGCCAGCAGCTTAGGTAGCACTGGAAACACCATATATTTT.